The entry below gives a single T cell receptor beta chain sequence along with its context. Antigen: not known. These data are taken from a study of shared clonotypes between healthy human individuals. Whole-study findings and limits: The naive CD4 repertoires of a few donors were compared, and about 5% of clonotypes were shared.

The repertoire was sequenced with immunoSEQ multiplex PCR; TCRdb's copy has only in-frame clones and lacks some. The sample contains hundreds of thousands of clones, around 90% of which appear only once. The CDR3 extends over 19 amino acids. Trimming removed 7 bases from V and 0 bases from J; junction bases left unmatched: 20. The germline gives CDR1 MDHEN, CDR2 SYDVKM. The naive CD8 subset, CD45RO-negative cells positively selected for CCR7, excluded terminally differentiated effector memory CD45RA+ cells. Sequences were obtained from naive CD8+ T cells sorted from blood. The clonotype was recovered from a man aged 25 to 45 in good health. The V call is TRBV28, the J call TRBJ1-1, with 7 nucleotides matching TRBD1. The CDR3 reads CASTTEAEAGGEMNTEAFF. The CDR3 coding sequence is TGTGCCAGCACTACCGAAGCGGAGGCAGGGGGTGAAATGAACACTGAAGCTTTCTTT.